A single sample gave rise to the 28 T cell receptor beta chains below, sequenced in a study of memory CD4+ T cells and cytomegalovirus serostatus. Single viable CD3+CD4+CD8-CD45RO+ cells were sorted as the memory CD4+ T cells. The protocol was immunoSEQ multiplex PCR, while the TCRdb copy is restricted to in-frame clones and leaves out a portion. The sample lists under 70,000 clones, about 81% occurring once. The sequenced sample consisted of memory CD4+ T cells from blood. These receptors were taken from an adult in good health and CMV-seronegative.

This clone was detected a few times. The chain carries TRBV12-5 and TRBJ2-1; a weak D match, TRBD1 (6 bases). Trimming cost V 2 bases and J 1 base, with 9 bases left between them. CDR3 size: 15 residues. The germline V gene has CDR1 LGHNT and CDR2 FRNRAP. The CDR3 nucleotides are TGTGCTAGTGGTTTGAGCCAGGGGTCCTACAATGAGCAGTTCTTC. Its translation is CASGLSQGSYNEQFF.

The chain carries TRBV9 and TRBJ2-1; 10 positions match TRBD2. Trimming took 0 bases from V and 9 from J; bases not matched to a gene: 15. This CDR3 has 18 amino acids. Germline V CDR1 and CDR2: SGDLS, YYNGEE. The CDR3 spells CASSVVPGLAEMRGEQFF. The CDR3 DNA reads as TGTGCCAGCAGCGTAGTTCCAGGACTAGCGGAAATGAGGGGTGAGCAGTTCTTC. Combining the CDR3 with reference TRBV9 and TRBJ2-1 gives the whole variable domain DSGVTQTPKHLITATGQRVTLRCSPRSGDLSVYWYQQSLDQGLQFLIQYYNGEERAKGNILERFSAQQFPDLHSELNLSSLELGDSALYFCASSVVPGLAEMRGEQFFGPGTRLTVL.

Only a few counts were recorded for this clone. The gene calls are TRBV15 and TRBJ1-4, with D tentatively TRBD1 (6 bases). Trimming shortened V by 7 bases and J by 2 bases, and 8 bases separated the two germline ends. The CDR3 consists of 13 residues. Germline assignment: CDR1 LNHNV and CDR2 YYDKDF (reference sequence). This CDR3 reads CATTRGTNEKLFF. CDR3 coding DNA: TGTGCCACCACCAGGGGTACTAATGAAAAACTGTTTTTT.

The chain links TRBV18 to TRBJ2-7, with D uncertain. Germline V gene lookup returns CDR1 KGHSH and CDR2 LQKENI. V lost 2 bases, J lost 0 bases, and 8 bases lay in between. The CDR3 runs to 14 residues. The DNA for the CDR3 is TGTGCCAGCTCACCATCCGGAGACTCCTACGAGCAGTACTTC. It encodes CASSPSGDSYEQYF.

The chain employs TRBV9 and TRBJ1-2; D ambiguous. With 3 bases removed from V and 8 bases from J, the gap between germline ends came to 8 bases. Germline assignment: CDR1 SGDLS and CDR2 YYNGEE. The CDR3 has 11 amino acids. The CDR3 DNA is TGTGCCAGCAGCGACCGACGCGGCTACACCTTC. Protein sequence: CASSDRRGYTF.

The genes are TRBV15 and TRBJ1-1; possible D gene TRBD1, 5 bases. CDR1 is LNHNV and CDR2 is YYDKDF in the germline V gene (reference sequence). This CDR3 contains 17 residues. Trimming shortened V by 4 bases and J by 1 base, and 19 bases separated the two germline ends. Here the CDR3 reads CATSNLMAGTPNTEAFF. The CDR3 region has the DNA TGTGCCACCAGCAATCTTATGGCGGGGACTCCGAACACTGAAGCTTTCTTT.

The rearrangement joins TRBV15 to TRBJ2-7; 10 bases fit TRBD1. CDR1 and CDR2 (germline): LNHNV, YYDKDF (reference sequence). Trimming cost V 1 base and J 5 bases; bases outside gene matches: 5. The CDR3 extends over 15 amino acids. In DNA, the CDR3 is TGTGCCACCAGCAGAGGCACCGGGACAGGGGACGAGCAGTACTTC. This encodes CATSRGTGTGDEQYF.

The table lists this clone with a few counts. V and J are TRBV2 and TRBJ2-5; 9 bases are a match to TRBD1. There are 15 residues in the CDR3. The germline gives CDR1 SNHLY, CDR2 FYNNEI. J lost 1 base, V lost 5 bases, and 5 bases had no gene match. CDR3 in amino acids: CASSRQGVGQETQYF. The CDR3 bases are TGTGCCAGCAGTAGACAGGGGGTAGGCCAAGAGACCCAGTACTTC.

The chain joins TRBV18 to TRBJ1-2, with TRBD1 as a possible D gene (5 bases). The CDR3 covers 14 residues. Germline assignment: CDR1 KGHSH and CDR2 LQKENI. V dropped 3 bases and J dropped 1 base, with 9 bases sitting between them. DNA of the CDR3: TGTGCCAGCTCACCCAAGACAGTTAACTATGGCTACACCTTC. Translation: CASSPKTVNYGYTF.

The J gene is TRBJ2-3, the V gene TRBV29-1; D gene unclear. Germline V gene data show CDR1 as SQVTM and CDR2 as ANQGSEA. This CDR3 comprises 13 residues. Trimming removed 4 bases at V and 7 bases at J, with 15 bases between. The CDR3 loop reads CSVALMGLYTQYF. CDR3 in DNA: TGCAGCGTTGCACTTATGGGCCTATATACGCAGTATTTT.

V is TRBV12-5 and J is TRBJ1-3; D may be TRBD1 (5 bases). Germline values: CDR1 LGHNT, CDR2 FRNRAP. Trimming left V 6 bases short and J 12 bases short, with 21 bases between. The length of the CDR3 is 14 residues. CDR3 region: CASGEPGGTSIIYF. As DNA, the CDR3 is TGTGCTAGTGGCGAACCGGGGGGGACCTCAATCATATATTTT.

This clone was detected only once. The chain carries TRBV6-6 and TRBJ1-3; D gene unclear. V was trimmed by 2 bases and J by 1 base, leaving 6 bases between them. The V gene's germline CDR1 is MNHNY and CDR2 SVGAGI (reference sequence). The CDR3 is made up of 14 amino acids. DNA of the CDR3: TGTGCCAGCAGTTACGTGGGGTCTGGAAACACCATATATTTT. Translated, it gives CASSYVGSGNTIYF.

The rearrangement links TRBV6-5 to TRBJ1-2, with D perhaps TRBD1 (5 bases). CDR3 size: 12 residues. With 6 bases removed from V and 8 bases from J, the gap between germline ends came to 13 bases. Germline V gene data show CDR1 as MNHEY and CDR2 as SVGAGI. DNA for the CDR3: TGTGCCAGCAGAGGGGAAATCAACGGCTACACCTTC. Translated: CASRGEINGYTF.

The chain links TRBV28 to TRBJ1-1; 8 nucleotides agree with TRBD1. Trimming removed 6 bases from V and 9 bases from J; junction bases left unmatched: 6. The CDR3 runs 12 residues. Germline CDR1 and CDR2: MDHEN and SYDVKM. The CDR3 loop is CASRMTGDQAFF. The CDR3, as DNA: TGTGCCAGCAGAATGACAGGGGATCAAGCTTTCTTT.

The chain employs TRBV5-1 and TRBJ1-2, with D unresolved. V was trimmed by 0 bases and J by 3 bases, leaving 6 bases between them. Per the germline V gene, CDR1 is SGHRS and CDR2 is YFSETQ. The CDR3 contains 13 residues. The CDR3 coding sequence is TGCGCCAGCAGCTTGGACCGGGACTATGGCTACACCTTC. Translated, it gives CASSLDRDYGYTF.

The CDR3 nucleotides are TGTGCCAGCACCGGGACAGGGGTAGGCTATGGCTACACCTTC. Its protein is CASTGTGVGYGYTF. This chain uses TRBV2 with TRBJ1-2; 10 bases are shared with TRBD1. Germline trimming cut 7 bases from V and 4 bases from J; bases unmatched to any gene: 6. CDR3 size: 14 residues. CDR1 and CDR2 from the germline V gene are SNHLY and FYNNEI.

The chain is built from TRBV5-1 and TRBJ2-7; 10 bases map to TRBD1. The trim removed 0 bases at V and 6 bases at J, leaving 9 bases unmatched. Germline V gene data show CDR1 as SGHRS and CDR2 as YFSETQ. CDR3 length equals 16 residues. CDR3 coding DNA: TGCGCCAGCAGCTTGGCCTTGGACAGGGGGGTACCCGAGCAGTACTTC. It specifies CASSLALDRGVPEQYF. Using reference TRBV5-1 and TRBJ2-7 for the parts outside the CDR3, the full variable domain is KAGVTQTPRYLIKTRGQQVTLSCSPISGHRSVSWYQQTPGQGLQFLFEYFSETQRNKGNFPGRFSGRQFSNSRSEMNVSTLELGDSALYLCASSLALDRGVPEQYFGPGTRLTVT.

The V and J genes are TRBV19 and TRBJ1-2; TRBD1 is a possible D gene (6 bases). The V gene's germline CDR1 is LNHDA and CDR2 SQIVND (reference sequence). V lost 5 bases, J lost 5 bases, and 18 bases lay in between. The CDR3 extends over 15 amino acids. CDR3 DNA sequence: TGTGCCAGTAGTCCGACAGGTGGCAGGGGATATGGCTACACCTTC. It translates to CASSPTGGRGYGYTF.

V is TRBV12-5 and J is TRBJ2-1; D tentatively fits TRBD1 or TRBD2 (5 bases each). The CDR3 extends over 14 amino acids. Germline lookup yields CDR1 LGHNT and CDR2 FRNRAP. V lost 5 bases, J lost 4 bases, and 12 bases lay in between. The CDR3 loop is CASGARDQYNEQFF. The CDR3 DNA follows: TGTGCTAGTGGTGCCCGGGACCAATACAATGAGCAGTTCTTC.

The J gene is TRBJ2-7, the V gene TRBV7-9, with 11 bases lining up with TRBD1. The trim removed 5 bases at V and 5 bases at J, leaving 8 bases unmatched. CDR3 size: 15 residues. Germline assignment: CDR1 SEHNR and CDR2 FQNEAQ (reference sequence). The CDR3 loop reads CASSPWTGGENEQYF. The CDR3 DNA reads TGTGCCAGCAGCCCATGGACAGGGGGCGAAAACGAGCAGTACTTC. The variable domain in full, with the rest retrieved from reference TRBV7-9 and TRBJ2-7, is DTGVSQNPRHKITKRGQNVTFRCDPISEHNRLYWYRQTLGQGPEFLTYFQNEAQLEKSRLLSDRFSAERPKGSFSTLEIQRTEQGDSAMYLCASSPWTGGENEQYFGPGTRLTVT.

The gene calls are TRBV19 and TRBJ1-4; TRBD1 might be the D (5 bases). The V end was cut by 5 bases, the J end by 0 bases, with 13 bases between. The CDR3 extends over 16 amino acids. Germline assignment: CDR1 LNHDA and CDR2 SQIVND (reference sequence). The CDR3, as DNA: TGTGCCAGTAGTCTAGCGGCCAGGGCAACTAATGAAAAACTGTTTTTT. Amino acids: CASSLAARATNEKLFF.

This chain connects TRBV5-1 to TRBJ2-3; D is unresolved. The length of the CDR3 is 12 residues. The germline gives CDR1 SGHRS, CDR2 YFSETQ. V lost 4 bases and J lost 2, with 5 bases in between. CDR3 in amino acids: CASSRITDTQYF. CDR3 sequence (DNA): TGCGCCAGCAGCAGGATCACAGATACGCAGTATTTT.

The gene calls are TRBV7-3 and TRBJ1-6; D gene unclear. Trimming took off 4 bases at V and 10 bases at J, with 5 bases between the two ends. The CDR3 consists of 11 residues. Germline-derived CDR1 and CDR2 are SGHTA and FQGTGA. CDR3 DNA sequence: TGTGCCAGCAGCTCCCGATCACCCCTCCACTTT. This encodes CASSSRSPLHF.

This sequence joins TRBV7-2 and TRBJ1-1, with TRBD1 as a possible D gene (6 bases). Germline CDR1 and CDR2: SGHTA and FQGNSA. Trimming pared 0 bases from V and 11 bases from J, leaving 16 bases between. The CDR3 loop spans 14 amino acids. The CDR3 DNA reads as TGTGCCAGCAGCTTAGCGCGTACAGGGCAAGGGGCTTTCTTT. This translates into CASSLARTGQGAFF.

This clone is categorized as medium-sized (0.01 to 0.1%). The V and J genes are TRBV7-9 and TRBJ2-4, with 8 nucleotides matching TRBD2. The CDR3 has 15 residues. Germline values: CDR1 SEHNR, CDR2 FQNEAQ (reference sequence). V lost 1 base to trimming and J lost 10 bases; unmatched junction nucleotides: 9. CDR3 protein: CASSLVAGRLGIQYF. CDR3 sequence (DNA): TGTGCCAGCAGCTTAGTAGCGGGAAGGTTGGGAATTCAGTACTTC.

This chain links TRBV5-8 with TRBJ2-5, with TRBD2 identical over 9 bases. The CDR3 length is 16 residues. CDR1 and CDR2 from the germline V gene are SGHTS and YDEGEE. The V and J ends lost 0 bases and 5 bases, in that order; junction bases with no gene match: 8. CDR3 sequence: CASSLALAGAVETQYF. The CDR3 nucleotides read TGTGCCAGCAGCTTGGCATTAGCGGGAGCAGTGGAGACCCAGTACTTC. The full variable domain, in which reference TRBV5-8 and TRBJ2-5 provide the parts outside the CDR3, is EAGVTQSPTHLIKTRGQQATLRCSPISGHTSVYWYQQALGLGLQFLLWYDEGEERNRGNFPPRFSGRQFPNYSSELNVNALELEDSALYLCASSLALAGAVETQYFGPGTRLLVL.

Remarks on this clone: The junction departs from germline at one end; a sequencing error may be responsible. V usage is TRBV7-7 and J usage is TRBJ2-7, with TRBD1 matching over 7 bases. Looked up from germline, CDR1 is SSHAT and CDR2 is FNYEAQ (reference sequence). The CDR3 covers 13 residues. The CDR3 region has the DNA TGTGCTAGCAGTCCAGGGGGACACTTCGAGCAGTACTTC. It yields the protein CASSPGGHFEQYF.

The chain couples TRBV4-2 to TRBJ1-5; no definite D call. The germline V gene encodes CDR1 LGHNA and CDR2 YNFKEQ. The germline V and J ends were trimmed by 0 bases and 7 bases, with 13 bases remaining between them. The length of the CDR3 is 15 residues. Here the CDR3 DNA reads TGTGCCAGCAGCCAAGACTACGTAGGCTGGCAGCCCCAGCATTTT. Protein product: CASSQDYVGWQPQHF.